This entry is about one T cell receptor beta chain. The data belong to a study of blood T cell repertoires in COVID-19. At the level of the study: Whether acute or convalescent, the COVID-19 samples came from the United States, Italy and Spain.

Repertoires were generated with immunoSEQ multiplex PCR, while TCRdb's copy carries only in-frame clones and drops some. The sample yields about 37,000 clones, around 84% seen once. Germline lookup yields CDR1 MDHEN and CDR2 SYDVKM. This CDR3 has 13 amino acids. V lost 5 bases and J lost 6, with 14 bases in between. The material sequenced was peripheral blood. The chain employs TRBV28 and TRBJ2-7, with D possibly matching TRBD2 (6 bases). This TCR was recovered from a man between 65 and 85 years old with acute or convalescent COVID-19. CDR3 residues: CASSAPGDREQYF. Here the CDR3 DNA reads TGTGCCAGCAGTGCCCCGGGGGACCGCGAGCAGTACTTC. The full variable domain, rest sourced from reference TRBV28 and TRBJ2-7, is DVKVTQSSRYLVKRTGEKVFLECVQDMDHENMFWYRQDPGLGLRLIYFSYDVKMKEKGDIPEGYSVSREKKERFSLILESASTNQTSMYLCASSAPGDREQYFGPGTRLTVT.